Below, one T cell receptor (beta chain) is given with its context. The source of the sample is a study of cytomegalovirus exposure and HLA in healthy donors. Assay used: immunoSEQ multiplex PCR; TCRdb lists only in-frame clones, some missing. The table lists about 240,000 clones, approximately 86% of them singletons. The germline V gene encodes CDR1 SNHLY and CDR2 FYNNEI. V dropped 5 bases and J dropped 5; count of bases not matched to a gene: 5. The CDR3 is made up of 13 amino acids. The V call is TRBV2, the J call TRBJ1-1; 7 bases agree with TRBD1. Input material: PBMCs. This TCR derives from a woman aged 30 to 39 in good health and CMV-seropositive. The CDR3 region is CASSTGARTEAFF. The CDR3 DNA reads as TGTGCCAGCAGTACAGGGGCGAGGACTGAAGCTTTCTTT.